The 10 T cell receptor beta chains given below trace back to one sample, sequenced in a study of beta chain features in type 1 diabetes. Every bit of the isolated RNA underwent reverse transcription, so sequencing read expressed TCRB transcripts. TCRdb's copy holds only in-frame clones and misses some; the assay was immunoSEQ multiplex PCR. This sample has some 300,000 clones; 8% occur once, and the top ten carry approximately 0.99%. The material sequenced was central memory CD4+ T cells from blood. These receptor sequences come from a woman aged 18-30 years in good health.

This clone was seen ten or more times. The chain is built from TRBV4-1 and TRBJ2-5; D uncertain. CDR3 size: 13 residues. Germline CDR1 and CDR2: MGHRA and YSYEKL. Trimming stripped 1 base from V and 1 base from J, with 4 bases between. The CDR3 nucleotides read TGCGCCAGCAGCCAAGTTCCCCAAGAGACCCAGTACTTC. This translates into CASSQVPQETQYF.

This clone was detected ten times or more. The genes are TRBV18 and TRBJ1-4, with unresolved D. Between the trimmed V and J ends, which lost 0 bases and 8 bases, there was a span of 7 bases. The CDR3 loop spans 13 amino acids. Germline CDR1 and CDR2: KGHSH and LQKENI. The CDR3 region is CASSPPSAEKLFF. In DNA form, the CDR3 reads TGTGCCAGCTCACCACCGTCGGCCGAAAAACTGTTTTTT.

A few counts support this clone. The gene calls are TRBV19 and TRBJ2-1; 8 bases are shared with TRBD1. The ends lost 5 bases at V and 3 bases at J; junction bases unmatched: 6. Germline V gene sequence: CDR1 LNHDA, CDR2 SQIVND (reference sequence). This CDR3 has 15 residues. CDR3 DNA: TGTGCCAGTAGTCATAGGGACAGGCTCTACAATGAGCAGTTCTTC. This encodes CASSHRDRLYNEQFF.

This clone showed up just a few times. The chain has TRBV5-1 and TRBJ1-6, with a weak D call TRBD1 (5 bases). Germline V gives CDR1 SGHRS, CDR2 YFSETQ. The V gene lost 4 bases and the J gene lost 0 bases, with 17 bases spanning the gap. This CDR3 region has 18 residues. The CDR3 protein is CASSRDGTPSSYNSPLHF. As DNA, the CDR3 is TGCGCCAGCAGCCGGGACGGGACTCCCAGCTCCTATAATTCACCCCTCCACTTT.

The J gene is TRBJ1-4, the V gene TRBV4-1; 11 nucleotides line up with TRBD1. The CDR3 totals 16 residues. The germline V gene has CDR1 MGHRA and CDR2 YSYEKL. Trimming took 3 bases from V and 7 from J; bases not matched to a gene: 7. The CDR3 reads CASSHRDRGAVEKLFF. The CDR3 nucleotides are TGCGCCAGCAGCCACCGGGACAGGGGGGCGGTTGAAAAACTGTTTTTT.

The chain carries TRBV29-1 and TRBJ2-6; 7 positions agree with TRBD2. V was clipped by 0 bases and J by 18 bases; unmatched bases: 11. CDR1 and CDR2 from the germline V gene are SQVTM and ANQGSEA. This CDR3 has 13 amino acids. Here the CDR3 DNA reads TGCAGCGTTGAAGATGGGGGGGACCAACGTCCGACTTTC. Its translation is CSVEDGGDQRPTF. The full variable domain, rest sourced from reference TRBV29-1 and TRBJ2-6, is SAVISQKPSRDICQRGTSLTIQCQVDSQVTMMFWYRQQPGQSLTLIATANQGSEATYESGFVIDKFPISRPNLTFSTLTVSNMSPEDSSIYLCSVEDGGDQRPTFGAGSRLTVL.

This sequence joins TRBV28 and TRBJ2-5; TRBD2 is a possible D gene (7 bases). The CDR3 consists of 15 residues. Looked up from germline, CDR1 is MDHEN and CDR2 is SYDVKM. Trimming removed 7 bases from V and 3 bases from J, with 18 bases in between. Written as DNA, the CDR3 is TGTGCCAGCACCATTCTAGGGGGGGGCGAAGAGACCCAGTACTTC. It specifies CASTILGGGEETQYF. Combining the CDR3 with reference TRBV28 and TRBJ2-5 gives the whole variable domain DVKVTQSSRYLVKRTGEKVFLECVQDMDHENMFWYRQDPGLGLRLIYFSYDVKMKEKGDIPEGYSVSREKKERFSLILESASTNQTSMYLCASTILGGGEETQYFGPGTRLLVL.

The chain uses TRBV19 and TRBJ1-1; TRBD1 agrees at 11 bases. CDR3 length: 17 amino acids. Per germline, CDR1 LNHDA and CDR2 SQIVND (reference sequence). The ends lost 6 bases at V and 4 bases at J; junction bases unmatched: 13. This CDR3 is CASSSGQGAVMGTEAFF. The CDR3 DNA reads TGTGCCAGTAGCTCTGGACAGGGGGCGGTAATGGGCACTGAAGCTTTCTTT.

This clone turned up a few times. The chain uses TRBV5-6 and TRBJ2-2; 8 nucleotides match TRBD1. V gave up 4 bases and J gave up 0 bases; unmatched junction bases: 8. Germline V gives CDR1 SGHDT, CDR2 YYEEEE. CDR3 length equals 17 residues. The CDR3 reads CASSGSQGASNTGELFF. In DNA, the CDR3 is TGTGCCAGCAGCGGCTCCCAGGGGGCATCGAACACCGGGGAGCTGTTTTTT. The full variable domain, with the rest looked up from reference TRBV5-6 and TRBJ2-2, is DAGVTQSPTHLIKTRGQQVTLRCSPKSGHDTVSWYQQALGQGPQFIFQYYEEEERQRGNFPDRFSGHQFPNYSSELNVNALLLGDSALYLCASSGSQGASNTGELFFGEGSRLTVL.

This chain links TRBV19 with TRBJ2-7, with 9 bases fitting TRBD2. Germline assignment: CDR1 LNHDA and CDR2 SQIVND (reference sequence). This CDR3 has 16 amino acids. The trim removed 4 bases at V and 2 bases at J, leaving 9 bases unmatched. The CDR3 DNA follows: TGTGCCAGTAGTACTCTAGCGGGGCGACAAACCTACGAGCAGTACTTC. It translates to CASSTLAGRQTYEQYF.